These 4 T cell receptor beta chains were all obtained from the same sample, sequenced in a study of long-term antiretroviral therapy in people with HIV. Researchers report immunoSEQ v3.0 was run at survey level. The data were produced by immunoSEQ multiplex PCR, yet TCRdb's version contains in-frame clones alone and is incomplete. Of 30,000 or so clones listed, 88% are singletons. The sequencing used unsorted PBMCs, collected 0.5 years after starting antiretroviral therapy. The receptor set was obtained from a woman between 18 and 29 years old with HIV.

CDR3 loop: CASRGTSGIYHEQFF. CDR3 sequence (DNA): TGTGCCAGCAGGGGGACTAGCGGGATTTACCATGAGCAGTTCTTC. The chain uses TRBV2 and TRBJ2-1; 13 bases agree with TRBD2. Germline values: CDR1 SNHLY, CDR2 FYNNEI. The CDR3 has 15 residues. J gave up 8 bases and V 6 bases, and 7 bases lay outside the gene matches.

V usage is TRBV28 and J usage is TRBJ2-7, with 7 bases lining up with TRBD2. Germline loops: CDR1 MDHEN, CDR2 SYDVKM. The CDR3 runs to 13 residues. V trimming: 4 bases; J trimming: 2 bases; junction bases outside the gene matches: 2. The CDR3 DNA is TGTGCCAGCAGTTGGGGGGGGGCCTACGAGCAGTACTTC. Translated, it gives CASSWGGAYEQYF.

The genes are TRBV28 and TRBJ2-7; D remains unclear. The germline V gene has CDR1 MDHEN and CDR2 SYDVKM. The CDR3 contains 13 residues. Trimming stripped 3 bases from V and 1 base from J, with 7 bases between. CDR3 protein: CASSFGASYEQYF. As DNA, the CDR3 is TGTGCCAGCAGTTTTGGAGCGTCCTACGAGCAGTACTTC.

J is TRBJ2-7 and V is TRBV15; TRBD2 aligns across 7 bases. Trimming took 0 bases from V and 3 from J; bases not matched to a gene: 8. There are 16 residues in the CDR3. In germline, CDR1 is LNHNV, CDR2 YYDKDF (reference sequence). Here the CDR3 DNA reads TGTGCCACCAGCAGAGATCTGGCTAGCGGAGACTACGAGCAGTACTTC. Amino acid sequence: CATSRDLASGDYEQYF.